Listed below are T cell receptor beta chains from one sample, sequenced in a study of T cells in Graves' hyperthyroidism and ophthalmopathy. TCRdb reprocessed the multiplex PCR reads with MiXCR, giving one entry per CDR3 protein. The sample holds hundreds of thousands of distinct CDR3 sequences; about 15% are singletons and the top ten take 10% to 13%. Sequenced material: blood. These receptor sequences come from a woman younger than 30 with Graves' hyperthyroidism. Each CDR3 is given with its conserved first and last residue. The D gene is left open where the match is weak. Not all rows give a size; the values are once, few, many and, for expanded clones, a class.

-,TRBV12-3/TRBV12-4,TRBJ2-7,-,CASSLPRSGTSYEQYF,TGTGCCAGCAGTTTGCCCCGTAGCGGAACATCCTACGAGCAGTACTTC
TRBD1,TRBV6-1,TRBJ2-5,-,CASRLQGRETQYF,TGTGCCAGCCGACTACAGGGGAGAGAGACCCAGTACTTC
-,TRBV6-2/TRBV6-3,TRBJ2-1,few,CASRIRRNEQFF,TGTGCCAGCAGGATCCGGCGAAATGAGCAGTTCTTC
TRBD2,TRBV6-2/TRBV6-3,TRBJ2-5,many,CASRGAGTSGAEETQYF,TGTGCCAGCAGGGGGGCCGGGACTAGCGGGGCGGAAGAGACCCAGTACTTC
-,TRBV18,TRBJ2-1,many,CASSPGLLPYNEQFF,TGTGCCAGCTCACCGGGGTTGCTCCCCTACAATGAGCAGTTCTTC
-,TRBV29-1,TRBJ1-4,few,CSVQTGRELFF,TGCAGCGTCCAGACTGGCCGGGAACTGTTTTTT
TRBD2,TRBV13,TRBJ2-1,once,CASSLDIAGGYNEQFF,TGTGCCAGCAGCCTAGATATAGCGGGGGGTTACAATGAGCAGTTCTTC
TRBD2,TRBV20-1,TRBJ2-7,many,CSARALAGPPYEQYF,TGCAGTGCTAGAGCCCTAGCGGGGCCACCCTACGAGCAGTACTTC
TRBD1,TRBV7-8,TRBJ2-3,many,CASSPRTGRTDTQYF,TGTGCCAGCAGCCCCCGGACAGGGAGGACGGATACGCAGTATTTT
TRBD1,TRBV4-1,TRBJ1-5,few,CASSQVGTGGGNQPQHF,TGCGCCAGCAGCCAGGTCGGGACAGGGGGTGGCAATCAGCCCCAGCATTTT
TRBD1,TRBV3-1,TRBJ1-2,-,CASSLGQVFHTF,TGTGCCAGCAGCCTCGGACAGGTATTTCACACCTTC
TRBD2,TRBV10-3,TRBJ2-1,few,CAIREAGNYNEQFF,TGTGCCATCAGGGAAGCGGGAAACTACAATGAGCAGTTCTTC
-,TRBV24-1,TRBJ2-7,few,CATSDSTGYEQYF,TGTGCCACCAGTGATTCTACAGGGTACGAGCAGTACTTC
-,TRBV10-3,TRBJ1-1,-,CAISESGVLNTEAFF,TGTGCCATCAGTGAGTCGGGGGTGTTGAACACTGAAGCTTTCTTT
-,TRBV7-2,TRBJ1-5,many,CASSPQRNQPQHF,TGTGCCAGCAGCCCCCAAAGGAATCAGCCCCAGCATTTT
-,TRBV20-1,TRBJ1-5,many,CSANGGAYSNQPQHF,TGCAGTGCCAATGGAGGGGCTTATAGCAATCAGCCCCAGCATTTT
-,TRBV4-3,TRBJ2-7,many,CASSQVKGLGYEQYF,TGCGCCAGCAGCCAAGTAAAGGGATTGGGCTACGAGCAGTACTTC
-,TRBV20-1,TRBJ2-1,once,CSAREGDFHEQFF,TGCAGTGCTAGAGAAGGGGACTTCCATGAGCAGTTCTTC
-,TRBV7-9,TRBJ1-2,-,CASSGWDYGGYTF,TGTGCCAGCAGCGGTTGGGACTATGGAGGCTACACCTTC
-,TRBV15,TRBJ2-3,many,CATSRDRPGGTDTQYF,TGTGCCACCAGCAGAGATCGGCCCGGCGGCACAGATACGCAGTATTTT
TRBD2,TRBV7-8,TRBJ2-1,many,CASSLAAASGRDNEQFF,TGTGCCAGCAGCTTAGCCGCTGCTAGCGGGAGGGACAATGAGCAGTTCTTC
TRBD2,TRBV13,TRBJ2-1,-,CASKRLAGGLNEQFF,TGTGCCAGCAAACGCTTAGCGGGAGGGCTGAATGAGCAGTTCTTC
TRBD2,TRBV20-1,TRBJ2-1,few,CSARDLAGAGGTYNEQFF,TGCAGTGCTAGAGATTTGGCCGGAGCGGGGGGGACCTACAATGAGCAGTTCTTC
-,TRBV2,TRBJ1-1,many,CASSLGPWETEAFF,TGTGCCAGCAGCCTAGGGCCATGGGAGACTGAAGCTTTCTTT
-,TRBV20-1,TRBJ1-2,few,CSARALRGGNAYGYTF,TGCAGTGCTAGAGCCCTAAGGGGCGGCAATGCCTATGGCTACACCTTC
-,TRBV12-3/TRBV12-4,TRBJ2-2,many,CASSHGNTGELFF,TGTGCCAGCAGTCATGGAAACACCGGGGAGCTGTTTTTT
TRBD1,TRBV10-3,TRBJ1-2,many,CAISEPIPPTVDSGTEDGYTF,TGTGCCATCAGTGAGCCAATCCCCCCAACGGTTGACTCCGGGACAGAAGATGGCTACACCTTC
TRBD2,TRBV6-1,TRBJ2-3,-,CASSILAGETDTQYF,TGTGCCAGCAGTATACTAGCGGGAGAGACAGATACGCAGTATTTT
-,TRBV11-1,TRBJ2-1,few,CASSLEGLVRESPYEQFF,TGTGCCAGCAGCTTAGAGGGTCTAGTCAGGGAGTCGCCGTATGAGCAGTTCTTC
-,TRBV18,TRBJ2-3,many,CASSPMGKDTQYF,TGTGCCAGCTCACCAATGGGGAAAGATACGCAGTATTTT
TRBD1,TRBV15,TRBJ2-5,few,CATSSPGQKRETQYF,TGTGCCACCAGCTCTCCGGGACAGAAAAGAGAGACCCAGTACTTC
-,TRBV7-9,TRBJ1-1,many,CASSTSRRWDTEAFF,TGTGCCAGCAGTACCAGTAGAAGGTGGGACACTGAAGCTTTCTTT
-,TRBV12-5,TRBJ1-2,-,CASGSGDGYTF,TGTGCTAGTGGTTCAGGGGACGGCTACACCTTC
-,TRBV4-1,TRBJ2-2,few,CASTPGTGELFF,TGCGCCAGCACCCCAGGCACCGGGGAGCTGTTTTTT
-,TRBV18,TRBJ2-5,many,CASSPVRTPTQETQYF,TGTGCCAGCTCACCAGTTAGGACACCTACTCAAGAGACCCAGTACTTC
-,TRBV27,TRBJ2-3,-,CASSRPGADTQYF,TGTGCCAGCAGCCGGCCGGGGGCAGATACGCAGTATTTT
-,TRBV29-1,TRBJ1-1,once,CSVTHRLGGTEAFF,TGCAGCGTTACCCACAGGCTCGGGGGCACTGAAGCTTTCTTT
TRBD1,TRBV6-2/TRBV6-3,TRBJ2-1,few,CASGDRADEQFF,TGTGCCAGCGGGGACAGGGCGGATGAGCAGTTCTTC
-,TRBV28,TRBJ2-4,few,CASSPEVGADKNIQYF,TGTGCCAGCAGTCCCGAAGTGGGAGCAGATAAAAACATTCAGTACTTC
-,TRBV27,TRBJ2-6,few,CASRRSVSGANVLTF,TGTGCCAGCAGGAGATCCGTCTCTGGGGCCAACGTCCTGACTTTC
-,TRBV7-9,TRBJ1-6,few,CASRSSGGVNSPLHF,TGTGCCAGCAGGTCCTCCGGTGGGGTTAATTCACCCCTCCACTTT
TRBD2,TRBV12-3/TRBV12-4,TRBJ2-7,-,CASSNRLAGGIVYEQYF,TGTGCCAGCAGTAACAGACTAGCGGGAGGGATCGTCTACGAGCAGTACTTC
-,TRBV20-1,TRBJ1-5,-,CSARVGTGFASNQPQHF,TGCAGTGCTAGAGTCGGAACAGGATTTGCTTCTAATCAGCCCCAGCATTTT
TRBD2,TRBV12-3/TRBV12-4,TRBJ2-1,many,CASSMTSGSVLSYDNEQFF,TGTGCCAGCAGTATGACTAGCGGGAGCGTCCTCTCCTACGACAATGAGCAGTTCTTC
-,TRBV6-1,TRBJ2-7,-,CASSLGLELYEQYF,TGTGCCAGCAGCCTCGGACTGGAACTGTACGAGCAGTACTTC